This entry concerns a single T cell receptor (beta chain). Which antigen it targets is not known. No qualities accompany the bases; no much larger clone lies one base away. From the cysteine up to the phenylalanine, the CDR3 has a length of 14 residues. CDR3 DNA only is kept here, 42 bases in frame from base 1. CDR1 and CDR2, looked up from the germline V gene, are SGHTA and FQGNSA. V is pared back by 2 bases and J by 4 bases, with 8 bases lying between the germline termini. The data originate from a study of T cells after somatic rescue of genetic block (dated by TCRdb to about 2020). In the study overall: What the study looked at was long-term robustness, specifically in a T-cell system that came about through somatic rescue of a genetic block in T-cell development.

The library came from the immunoSEQ multiplex PCR assay. The table was pulled from immuneACCESS by TCRdb, which kept in-frame rearrangements only. Such tables lose some clones; where checked, under half of the loss comes from unresolved V genes, and the rest has no known cause. The sample includes 45,000 to 70,000 clones, with around 96% observed a single time. Together, the top ten hold approximately 0.077% of the sample. The source is a child less than two years old. This chain joins TRBV7-2 to TRBJ2-2; the D gene assignment is ambiguous. The sequencing input was peripheral blood mononuclear cells (PBMCs). The CDR3 amino acid sequence is: CASSLRVTTGELFF. In nucleotide form, the sequence is TGTGCCAGCAGCTTACGAGTCACCACCGGGGAGCTGTTTTTT.